Detailed here is one TCR beta chain. This record belongs to a study of OX40 agonist ivuxolimab in advanced cancers. Looking at the study overall: Ivuxolimab, an antibody that agonizes OX40 (CD134), was administered to the patients. Participants could have had prior anti-PD-1, anti-PD-L1 or anti-CTLA-4 therapy, and approximately 40% had some.

Produced via immunoSEQ multiplex PCR; TCRdb's table is partial and in-frame only. The profile shows 45,000 or so clones, roughly 90% of them singletons. Excluded were patients having autoimmune disease history or systemic immunosuppression. The CDR3 is 14 residues long. V lost 7 bases and J 0 bases, leaving 11 bases between the germline ends. Germline V lookup: CDR1 SGDLS, CDR2 YYNGEE. The sample consisted of CD4+ or CD8+ T cells sorted from blood, taken in a trial of the OX40 agonist ivuxolimab. This clonotype was sampled from an adult with an advanced solid tumor such as melanoma, head and neck, liver or kidney cancer. The rearrangement links TRBV9 to TRBJ2-1; D possibly matches TRBD1 or TRBD2 (5 bases each). The CDR3 region is CASEGRSSYNEQFF. DNA for the CDR3: TGTGCCAGCGAGGGGCGGAGCTCCTACAATGAGCAGTTCTTC.